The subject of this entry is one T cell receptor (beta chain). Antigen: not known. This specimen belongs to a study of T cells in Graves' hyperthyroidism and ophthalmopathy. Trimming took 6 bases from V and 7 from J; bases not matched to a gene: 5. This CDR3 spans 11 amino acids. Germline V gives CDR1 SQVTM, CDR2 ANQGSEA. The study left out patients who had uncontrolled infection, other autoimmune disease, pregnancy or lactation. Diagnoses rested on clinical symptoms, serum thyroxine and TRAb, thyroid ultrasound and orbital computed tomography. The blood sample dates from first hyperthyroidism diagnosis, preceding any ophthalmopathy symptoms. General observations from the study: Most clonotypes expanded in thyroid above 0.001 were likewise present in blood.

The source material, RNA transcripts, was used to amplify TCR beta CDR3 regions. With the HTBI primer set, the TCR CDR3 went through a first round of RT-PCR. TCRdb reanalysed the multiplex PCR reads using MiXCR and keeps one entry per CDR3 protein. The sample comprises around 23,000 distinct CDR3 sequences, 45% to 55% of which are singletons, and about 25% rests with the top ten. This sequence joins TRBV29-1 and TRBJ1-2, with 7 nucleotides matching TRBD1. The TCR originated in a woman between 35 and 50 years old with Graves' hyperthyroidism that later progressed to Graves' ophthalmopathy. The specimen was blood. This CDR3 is CSVGGSGGYTF. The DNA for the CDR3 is TGCAGCGTAGGGGGCAGCGGTGGCTACACCTTC. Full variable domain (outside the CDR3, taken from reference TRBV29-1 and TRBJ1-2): SAVISQKPSRDICQRGTSLTIQCQVDSQVTMMFWYRQQPGQSLTLIATANQGSEATYESGFVIDKFPISRPNLTFSTLTVSNMSPEDSSIYLCSVGGSGGYTFGSGTRLTVV.